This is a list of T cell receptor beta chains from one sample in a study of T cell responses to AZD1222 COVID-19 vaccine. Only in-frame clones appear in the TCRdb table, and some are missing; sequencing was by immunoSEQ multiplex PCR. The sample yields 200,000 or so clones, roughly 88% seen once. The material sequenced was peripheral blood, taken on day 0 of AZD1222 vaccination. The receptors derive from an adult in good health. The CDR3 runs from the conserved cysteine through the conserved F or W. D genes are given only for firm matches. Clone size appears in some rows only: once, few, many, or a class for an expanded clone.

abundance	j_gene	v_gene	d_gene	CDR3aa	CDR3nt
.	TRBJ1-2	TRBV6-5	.	CASSTGGGGNYGYTF	TGTGCCAGCAGTACTGGGGGCGGAGGAAACTATGGCTACACCTTC
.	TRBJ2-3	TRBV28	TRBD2	CASRSSTSGAAYTQYF	TGTGCCAGCAGGTCGTCGACTAGCGGCGCGGCTTATACGCAGTATTTT
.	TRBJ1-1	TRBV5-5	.	CASSSQFGITEAFF	TGTGCCAGCAGCTCACAGTTTGGTATCACTGAAGCTTTCTTT
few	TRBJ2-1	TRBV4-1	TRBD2	CASSQEPTSGWGNEQFF	TGCGCCAGCAGCCAGGAACCGACTAGCGGGTGGGGCAATGAGCAGTTCTTC
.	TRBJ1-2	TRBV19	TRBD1	CASSIQGDYGYTF	TGTGCCAGTAGTATCCAGGGGGACTATGGCTACACCTTC
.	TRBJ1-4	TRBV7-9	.	CASSLADSERDEKLFF	TGTGCCAGCAGCTTAGCGGACTCGGAAAGAGATGAAAAACTGTTTTTT
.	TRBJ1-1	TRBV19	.	CASSIEGGEAEAFF	TGTGCCAGTAGTATAGAAGGGGGGGAAGCTGAAGCTTTCTTT
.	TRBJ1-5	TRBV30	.	CAWSTGRDQPQHF	TGTGCCTGGTCAACAGGGAGGGATCAGCCCCAGCATTTT
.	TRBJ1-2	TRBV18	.	CASSSGSERGGYTF	TGTGCCAGCTCATCAGGGTCAGAAAGGGGTGGCTACACCTTC
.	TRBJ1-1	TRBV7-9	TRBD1	CASSPLDRATEAFF	TGTGCCAGCAGCCCCCTTGACAGGGCCACTGAAGCTTTCTTT
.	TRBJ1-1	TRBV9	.	CASSPAGWGGTEAFF	TGTGCCAGCAGCCCCGCGGGGTGGGGGGGGACTGAAGCTTTCTTT
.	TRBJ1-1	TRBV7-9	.	CASSLALLNTEAFF	TGTGCCAGCAGCTTAGCCTTGCTGAACACTGAAGCTTTCTTT
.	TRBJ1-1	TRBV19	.	CASYRSNTEAFF	TGTGCCAGTTATAGGTCGAACACTGAAGCTTTCTTT
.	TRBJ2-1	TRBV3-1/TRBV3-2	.	CASSQGGTPYNEQFF	TGTGCCAGCAGCCAAGGTGGGACACCGTACAATGAGCAGTTCTTC
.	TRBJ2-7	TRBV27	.	CASSFQGSHYEQYF	TGTGCCAGCAGTTTTCAAGGGTCCCACTACGAGCAGTACTTC
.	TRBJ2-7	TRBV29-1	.	CSVEGQGLLYEQYF	TGCAGCGTTGAGGGGCAGGGGCTCCTCTACGAGCAGTACTTC
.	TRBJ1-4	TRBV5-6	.	CASSLEQGGGEKLFF	TGTGCCAGCAGCTTGGAACAGGGTGGGGGTGAAAAACTGTTTTTT
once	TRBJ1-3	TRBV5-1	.	CASSPGTYSGNTIYF	TGCGCCAGCAGTCCTGGGACTTACTCTGGAAACACCATATATTTT
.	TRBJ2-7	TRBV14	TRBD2	CASSLSGVLYEQYF	TGTGCCAGCAGCCTTAGCGGGGTTCTCTACGAGCAGTACTTC
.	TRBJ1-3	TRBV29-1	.	CSVVYRQGNTIYF	TGCAGCGTTGTTTACAGGCAGGGAAACACCATATATTTT
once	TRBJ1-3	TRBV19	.	CASTRAGISGNTIYF	TGTGCCAGTACCCGGGCCGGAATCTCTGGAAACACCATATATTTT
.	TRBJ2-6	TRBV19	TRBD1	CASSIDRAGANVLTF	TGTGCCAGTAGTATCGACAGGGCTGGGGCCAACGTCCTGACTTTC
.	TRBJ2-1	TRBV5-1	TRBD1	CASRAAGGGYNEQFF	TGCGCCAGCAGAGCCGCAGGGGGCGGCTACAATGAGCAGTTCTTC
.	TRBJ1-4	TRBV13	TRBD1	CASSKPGQGANEKLFF	TGTGCCAGCAGCAAGCCGGGACAGGGGGCTAATGAAAAACTGTTTTTT
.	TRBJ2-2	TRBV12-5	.	CASALVGVTGELFF	TGTGCTAGTGCCTTGGTGGGGGTGACCGGGGAGCTGTTTTTT
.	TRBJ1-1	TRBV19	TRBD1	CASSHGVDRGMTEAFF	TGTGCCAGTAGTCACGGAGTGGACAGGGGTATGACTGAAGCTTTCTTT
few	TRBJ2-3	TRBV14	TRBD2	CASSQLAGAADTQYF	TGTGCCAGCAGCCAACTAGCGGGGGCAGCAGATACGCAGTATTTT
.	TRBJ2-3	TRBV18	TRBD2	CASSPREGTSGGLTDTQYF	TGTGCCAGCTCACCTCGAGAGGGGACTAGCGGGGGTCTAACAGATACGCAGTATTTT
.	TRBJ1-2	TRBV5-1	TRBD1	CASSLALGQGHGYTF	TGCGCCAGCAGCTTGGCCCTCGGACAGGGGCATGGCTACACCTTC
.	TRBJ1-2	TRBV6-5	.	CASSRTDEEGYTF	TGTGCCAGCAGTCGGACGGACGAAGAGGGCTACACCTTC
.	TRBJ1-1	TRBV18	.	CASSPDFAGIEAFF	TGTGCCAGCTCACCTGATTTCGCAGGGATTGAAGCTTTCTTT
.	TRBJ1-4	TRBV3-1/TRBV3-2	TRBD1	CASSFRGGVEKLFF	TGTGCCAGCAGCTTCAGGGGGGGGGTTGAAAAACTGTTTTTT
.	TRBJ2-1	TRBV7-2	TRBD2	CASSKGLAGGREQFF	TGTGCCAGCAGCAAGGGACTAGCGGGGGGGCGGGAGCAGTTCTTC
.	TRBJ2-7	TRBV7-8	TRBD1	CASSSPGQSYEQYF	TGTGCCAGCAGCTCCCCGGGACAGTCCTACGAGCAGTACTTC
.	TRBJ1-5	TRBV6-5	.	CASARGVQPQHF	TGTGCCAGTGCACGAGGGGTTCAGCCCCAGCATTTT